Detailed here is one T cell receptor (beta chain). This record comes from a study of technical replicates of blood from a handful of donors. Data came from immunoSEQ multiplex PCR; TCRdb stores just in-frame clones and leaves some out. The sample holds just under 60,000 clones, less than 95% seen once. This CDR3 comprises 16 residues. Per the germline V gene, CDR1 is SEHNR and CDR2 is FQNEAQ (reference sequence). V shed 5 bases, J shed 2 bases, and the junction held 8 bases outside the gene matches. This sequence joins TRBV7-9 and TRBJ2-1; TRBD1 matches 8 bases. The receptor comes from a human donor in good health. Some clones in this sample may be carry-over from other donors' samples. Sample: PBMCs. The CDR3: CASSPYRGIAYNEQFF. The CDR3, as DNA: TGTGCCAGCAGCCCATACAGGGGGATAGCCTACAATGAGCAGTTCTTC.